Listed here are 3 T cell receptor beta chains from one sample, sequenced in a study of radiotherapy plus CTLA-4 blockade in lung cancer. Here immunoSEQ multiplex PCR was the method, and the copy in TCRdb shows in-frame clones only, minus some. The data show tens of thousands of clones, approximately 79% seen once. The sequenced sample was peripheral blood, obtained from a patient treated with radiotherapy plus ipilimumab. Every receptor here comes from a human donor with non-small cell lung cancer who had a partial response to radiotherapy plus ipilimumab.

This rearrangement joins TRBV19 to TRBJ1-2, with a weak D call TRBD1 (5 bases). This CDR3 comprises 14 residues. Germline lookup yields CDR1 LNHDA and CDR2 SQIVND (reference sequence). The germline V and J ends were trimmed by 5 bases and 6 bases, with 16 bases remaining between them. In nucleotides, the CDR3 is TGTGCCAGTAGTGGAAATGGGGCTGGGGATGGCTACACCTTC. Translated, it gives CASSGNGAGDGYTF.

This clone was seen only once. The V and J genes are TRBV5-4 and TRBJ2-3; D may be TRBD2 (5 bases). CDR1 and CDR2 from the germline V gene are SGHNT and YYREEE (reference sequence). The CDR3 totals 15 residues. Between the trimmed V and J ends, which lost 0 bases and 2 bases, there was a span of 10 bases. Written as DNA, the CDR3 is TGTGCCAGCAGCTTGGTGGTCGGGGTCACAGATACGCAGTATTTT. Amino acids: CASSLVVGVTDTQYF.

This chain links TRBV7-2 with TRBJ2-5, with D possibly being TRBD2 (5 bases). The CDR3 runs to 15 residues. The V and J ends lost 5 bases and 1 base respectively, with 14 bases between them. Germline values: CDR1 SGHTA, CDR2 FQGNSA. This CDR3 reads CASSISASSQETQYF. The DNA for the CDR3 is TGTGCCAGCAGCATTAGCGCGAGTAGCCAAGAGACCCAGTACTTC.